What follows are 21 T cell receptor beta chains derived from one specimen sequenced in a study of neurological immune-mediated disorders. TCRdb re-analysed the 5' RACE reads in MiXCR, keeping a single row per CDR3 protein. The table records 24,000 or so distinct CDR3 sequences, around 2.5% of them present only once. Sample: PBMCs. These receptors came from a woman aged 45-60 years with multiple sclerosis.

The sample holds many counts of this clonotype. V is TRBV7-2 and J is TRBJ2-1, with D maybe TRBD2 (6 bases). The germline gives CDR1 SGHTA, CDR2 FQGNSA. V was shortened by 5 bases and J by 0 bases, with 17 bases between the two germline ends. CDR3 length equals 17 residues. The CDR3 coding sequence is TGTGCCAGCAGCCCCGTCCTCGGAGGGCCCTCCTACAATGAGCAGTTCTTC. Protein sequence: CASSPVLGGPSYNEQFF.

This clonotype was counted a few times. The chain is built from TRBV20-1 and TRBJ2-1; 9 bases are shared with TRBD2. The V segment lost 6 bases and the J segment 5 bases; nucleotides outside the gene matches: 8. This CDR3 has 14 residues. Germline loops: CDR1 DFQATT, CDR2 SNEGSKA (reference sequence). CDR3 amino acids: CSAAGLAGHNEQFF. The CDR3 nucleotides are TGCAGTGCCGCTGGGCTAGCGGGACACAATGAGCAGTTCTTC.

In its sample, this clonotype was seen many times. This chain links TRBV4-1 with TRBJ2-7; 8 nucleotides align to TRBD1. Germline CDR1 reads MGHRA; CDR2 reads YSYEKL. The CDR3 covers 14 residues. Losses at the gene ends were 1 base for V and 3 bases for J; bases not matched to a gene: 2. The CDR3 sequence: CASSQVGQGYEQYF. The DNA of the CDR3 is TGCGCCAGCAGCCAAGTAGGACAGGGCTACGAGCAGTACTTC.

This clonotype appeared many times. The V and J genes are TRBV20-1 and TRBJ2-5; a weak D match, TRBD1 (5 bases). This CDR3 has 12 residues. V lost 3 bases to trimming and J lost 4 bases, with 9 bases between them. Germline lookup yields CDR1 DFQATT and CDR2 SNEGSKA (reference sequence). CDR3 protein: CSARPRAETQYF. In nucleotides, the CDR3 is TGCAGTGCTAGGCCCAGGGCAGAGACCCAGTACTTC.

This clonotype was counted ten times or more. The rearrangement uses TRBV2 and TRBJ1-1; no reliable D call. This CDR3 region has 14 residues. The V end was cut by 0 bases, the J end by 0 bases, with 5 bases between. The germline CDR1 and CDR2 sequences are SNHLY and FYNNEI. The CDR3 is CASSEANVNTEAFF. CDR3 nucleotide sequence: TGTGCCAGCAGTGAAGCCAACGTGAACACTGAAGCTTTCTTT.

This clonotype appeared many times. The genes are TRBV7-9 and TRBJ2-7; the D gene could be TRBD1 or TRBD2 (6 bases each). V lost 1 base to trimming and J lost 2 bases, with 9 bases between them. Germline V CDR1 and CDR2: SEHNR, FQNEAQ (reference sequence). The CDR3 loop spans 14 amino acids. The CDR3 region has the DNA TGTGCCAGCAGCTTAGAAGGGGGGACCTACGAGCAGTACTTC. It is translated as CASSLEGGTYEQYF.

There are many counts of this clonotype. J is TRBJ2-4 and V is TRBV7-9, with D tentatively TRBD1 (5 bases). This CDR3 spans 14 amino acids. The V end lost 1 base, the J end lost 9 bases, and 13 bases lay between the germline ends. Germline V gives CDR1 SEHNR, CDR2 FQNEAQ (reference sequence). The CDR3 nucleotides read TGTGCCAGCAGCTTAGAGGTGACAGCCACCATTCAGTACTTC. Translated, it gives CASSLEVTATIQYF.

This clonotype has only a few counts. This CDR3 is missing its conserved last phenylalanine or tryptophan, likely due to a read error. V is TRBV5-1 and J is TRBJ2-1; 8 bases are shared with TRBD1. The end of the DNA is better explained by TRBJ2-5, so the J call may be wrong. This CDR3 comprises 13 residues. CDR1 is SGHRS and CDR2 is YFSETQ in the germline V gene. The CDR3 DNA follows: TGCGCCAGCAGACCAACAGGGGGAGAGACCCAGTACTGC. Amino acid sequence: CASRPTGGETQYC.

This clonotype has ten or more counts. The chain couples TRBV5-1 to TRBJ1-1, with unresolved D. This CDR3 spans 15 amino acids. Per germline, CDR1 SGHRS and CDR2 YFSETQ. Trimming took off 4 bases at V and 6 bases at J, with 19 bases between the two ends. CDR3 amino acids: CASSLRQGTAAEAFF. The CDR3 nucleotides read TGCGCCAGCAGCCTCCGACAAGGAACCGCAGCTGAAGCTTTCTTT.

This clonotype was found many times. The gene calls are TRBV29-1 and TRBJ1-5, with D possibly TRBD1 on 5 matching bases. Germline V gene data show CDR1 as SQVTM and CDR2 as ANQGSEA. The CDR3 totals 13 residues. V shed 1 base and J shed 7 bases, with 11 bases lying between them. CDR3 amino acids: CSVEGGVDQPQHF. For the CDR3, the DNA is TGCAGCGTTGAAGGAGGGGTCGACCAGCCCCAGCATTTT.

This clonotype was observed many times. The chain has TRBV2 and TRBJ2-1, with 9 bases fitting TRBD1. Trimming at V came to 7 bases and at J to 9 bases, leaving 13 bases not matched to a gene. Germline CDR1 SNHLY, CDR2 FYNNEI. The CDR3 covers 15 residues. The DNA of the CDR3 is TGTGCCAGCACTAGAACCGGGACAGGGACGTTTGAGCAGTTCTTC. Amino acids: CASTRTGTGTFEQFF.

This clonotype showed up many times. The J gene is TRBJ1-2, the V gene TRBV11-2; 7 bases are a match to TRBD1. V trimming: 4 bases; J trimming: 7 bases; junction bases outside the gene matches: 12. The CDR3 spans 15 residues. Germline CDR1 is SGHAT and CDR2 is FQNNGV. CDR3 in DNA: TGTGCCAGCAGCTCGACGGGGACAGCTAAAACTGGCTACACCTTC. This sequence encodes CASSSTGTAKTGYTF.

This clonotype was counted many times. This chain connects TRBV6-6 to TRBJ2-5, with unresolved D. V was trimmed by 6 bases and J by 3 bases, leaving 14 bases between them. CDR3 size: 14 residues. The germline gives CDR1 MNHNY, CDR2 SVGAGI (reference sequence). As DNA, the CDR3 is TGTGCCAGCAGGGAATCATGGGAAGAAGAGACCCAGTACTTC. Its protein product is CASRESWEEETQYF.

This clonotype appeared a few times. The gene calls are TRBV7-2 and TRBJ1-5; D not resolved. The germline V gene encodes CDR1 SGHTA and CDR2 FQGNSA. The CDR3 contains 13 residues. Trimming removed 4 bases at V and 7 bases at J, with 11 bases between. The CDR3 here is CASSSQWQQPQHF. The CDR3 DNA is TGTGCCAGCAGCTCCCAGTGGCAGCAGCCCCAGCATTTT.

This clonotype was recorded many times. The chain combines TRBV20-1 with TRBJ2-5; D ambiguous. CDR1 and CDR2 from the germline V gene are DFQATT and SNEGSKA (reference sequence). The CDR3 loop spans 16 amino acids. V was pared by 6 bases and J by 3 bases, with 23 bases between. CDR3 amino acids: CSARDYLRVVEETQYF. CDR3 DNA sequence: TGCAGTGCCCGAGATTACCTTCGGGTAGTGGAAGAGACCCAGTACTTC.

This clonotype was observed many times. This chain links TRBV20-1 with TRBJ1-2; D is unresolved. The CDR3 is 13 amino acids. Germline V gene sequence: CDR1 DFQATT, CDR2 SNEGSKA (reference sequence). Deletions cut 5 bases from V and 6 bases from J, with 16 bases between. This CDR3 reads CSAFWRRPDGYTF. CDR3 coding DNA: TGCAGTGCTTTCTGGAGAAGACCCGATGGCTACACCTTC.

This clonotype was counted between two and nine times. V is TRBV5-1 and J is TRBJ2-3, with TRBD2 matching 7 bases. Germline assignment: CDR1 SGHRS and CDR2 YFSETQ. V trimming: 4 bases; J trimming: 5 bases; junction bases outside the gene matches: 7. This CDR3 is built from 14 residues. Here the CDR3 reads CASSTGGNKDTQYF. Here the CDR3 DNA reads TGCGCCAGCAGCACCGGGGGGAATAAAGATACGCAGTATTTT.

This clonotype was seen many times. The chain combines TRBV20-1 with TRBJ2-3, with a tentative D call TRBD2 (5 bases). This CDR3 has 14 residues. V was shortened by 4 bases and J by 4 bases, with 15 bases between the two germline ends. Germline CDR1 DFQATT, CDR2 SNEGSKA (reference sequence). This CDR3 reads CSANFEGRSDTQYF. The CDR3 DNA sequence: TGCAGTGCTAACTTCGAGGGCCGTTCAGATACGCAGTATTTT.

The table lists this clonotype with many counts. The chain joins TRBV5-1 to TRBJ2-5; 7 bases are shared with TRBD2. After removal of 5 bases from V and 5 bases from J, the junction contained 15 bases not matched to a gene. The germline gives CDR1 SGHRS, CDR2 YFSETQ. The CDR3 runs to 16 residues. The CDR3 DNA follows: TGCGCCAGCAGGATCTCGCCTAGCGGCCCGGCGGAGACCCAGTACTTC. This translates into CASRISPSGPAETQYF.

This clonotype was recorded at least ten times. This rearrangement joins TRBV20-1 to TRBJ2-3; 7 nucleotides line up with TRBD2. Germline V lookup: CDR1 DFQATT, CDR2 SNEGSKA (reference sequence). Unmatched junction bases numbered 5, after V lost 2 bases and J lost 0 bases. The CDR3 contains 15 residues. The CDR3 sequence: CSARSGGESTDTQYF. DNA for the CDR3: TGCAGTGCTAGATCTGGGGGGGAGAGCACAGATACGCAGTATTTT.

This clonotype was observed many times. The V and J genes are TRBV5-5 and TRBJ2-3; D might be TRBD1 (6 bases). Germline V lookup: CDR1 SGHKS, CDR2 YYEKEE (reference sequence). V shed 5 bases and J shed 3 bases, with 10 bases lying between them. The CDR3 totals 13 residues. CDR3 DNA sequence: TGTGCCAGCAGATTACAGGGAACAGATACGCAGTATTTT. Translating it yields CASRLQGTDTQYF.